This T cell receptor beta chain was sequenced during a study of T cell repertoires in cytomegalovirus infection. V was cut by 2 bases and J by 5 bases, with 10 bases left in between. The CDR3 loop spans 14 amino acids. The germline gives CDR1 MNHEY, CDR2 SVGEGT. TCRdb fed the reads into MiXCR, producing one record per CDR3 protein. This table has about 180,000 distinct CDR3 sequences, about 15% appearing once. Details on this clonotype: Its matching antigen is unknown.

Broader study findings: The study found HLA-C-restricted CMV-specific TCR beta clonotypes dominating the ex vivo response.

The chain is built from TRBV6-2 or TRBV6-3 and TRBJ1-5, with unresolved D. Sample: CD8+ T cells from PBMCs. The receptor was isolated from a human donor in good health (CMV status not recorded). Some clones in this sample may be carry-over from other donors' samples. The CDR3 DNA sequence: TGTGCCAGCAGTTACGGAGGCAATTATCAGCCCCAGCATTTT. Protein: CASSYGGNYQPQHF.